Each of the 6 T cell receptor beta chains below was sequenced from the same sample in a study of T cell repertoires in cytomegalovirus infection. TCRdb called the reads again in MiXCR, with one record for every CDR3 protein. Of about 770,000 distinct CDR3 sequences listed, roughly 28% are singletons. The antigens these receptors bind are not known. Here the sequenced sample was cultured CD8+ T cells from PBMCs, taken from culture after CMV antigen stimulation. The receptors stem from a human donor in good health (CMV status not recorded). Some clones in this sample may be carry-over from other donors' samples.

This chain uses TRBV6-5 with TRBJ2-2, with D possibly being TRBD2 (6 bases). Germline assignment: CDR1 MNHEY and CDR2 SVGAGI. This CDR3 is 17 amino acids long. Trimming cost V 2 bases and J 0 bases, with 13 bases left between them. CDR3: CASSYGGYTTNTGELFF. CDR3 nucleotides: TGTGCCAGCAGTTACGGGGGGTATACAACGAACACCGGGGAGCTGTTTTTT.

Of note for this clonotype: Since a much larger clone is just one base distant, this may be a read error. The chain recombines TRBV7-8 with TRBJ2-3, with 9 bases matching TRBD1. The germline CDR1 and CDR2 sequences are SGHVS and FQNEAQ. This CDR3 region has 15 residues. This CDR3 is CTSSIRTGAPDTQYF. CDR3 bases: TGTACCAGCAGCATAAGGACAGGGGCCCCAGATACGCAGTATTTT.

This clonotype was seen at least ten times. The chain links TRBV6-1 to TRBJ1-1; the D gene is possibly TRBD1 (5 bases). Between the trimmed V and J ends, which lost 6 bases and 2 bases, there was a span of 13 bases. The CDR3 runs to 14 residues. CDR1 and CDR2 from the germline V gene are MNHNS and SASEGT. CDR3 nucleotide sequence: TGTGCCAGCAGATCCGGACAATTTAACACTGAAGCTTTCTTT. Protein product: CASRSGQFNTEAFF.

This clonotype was counted ten times or more. J is TRBJ2-7 and V is TRBV19, with no clear D. Per germline, CDR1 LNHDA and CDR2 SQIVND (reference sequence). This CDR3 comprises 13 residues. V dropped 9 bases and J dropped 1 base, with 13 bases sitting between them. The CDR3 DNA follows: TGTGCCAGCAGTTGGACGGATTCCTACGAGCAGTACTTC. Amino acids: CASSWTDSYEQYF.

This clonotype showed up many times. The rearrangement joins TRBV28 to TRBJ2-3; D not resolved. V shed 2 bases and J shed 0 bases, with 9 bases lying between them. Looked up from germline, CDR1 is MDHEN and CDR2 is SYDVKM. The CDR3 consists of 15 residues. DNA of the CDR3: TGTGCCAGCAGTTTAGACGTAACTAGCACAGATACGCAGTATTTT. It translates to CASSLDVTSTDTQYF. The complete variable domain, with remaining parts taken from reference TRBV28 and TRBJ2-3, reads DVKVTQSSRYLVKRTGEKVFLECVQDMDHENMFWYRQDPGLGLRLIYFSYDVKMKEKGDIPEGYSVSREKKERFSLILESASTNQTSMYLCASSLDVTSTDTQYFGPGTRLTVL.

This chain links TRBV27 with TRBJ1-2; D not certain. Germline CDR1 MNHEY, CDR2 SMNVEV (reference sequence). V was clipped by 6 bases and J by 6 bases, with 17 bases between them. CDR3 length equals 14 residues. CDR3 sequence reads: CASRNYTKTNGYTF. The CDR3 bases are TGTGCCAGCAGAAATTACACGAAAACGAATGGCTACACCTTC.